Below, 21 T cell receptor beta chains from the same sample are listed, as sequenced in a study of cytomegalovirus exposure and HLA in healthy donors. PCR used 60 Vbeta primers and 13 Jbeta primers. The protocol was immunoSEQ multiplex PCR, while the TCRdb copy is restricted to in-frame clones and leaves out a portion. The sample lists 100,000 to 150,000 clones, roughly 76% occurring once. Sequenced material: PBMCs. The receptors come from a woman between 45 and 65 years old in good health and CMV-seronegative.

This chain links TRBV28 with TRBJ2-7; possibly TRBD2 for D (6 bases). The germline V gene has CDR1 MDHEN and CDR2 SYDVKM. This CDR3 region has 18 residues. Deletions cut 1 base from V and 0 bases from J, with 19 bases between. The CDR3 DNA reads TGTGCCAGCAGTTTATTCGGGAGAGGCGGGGCGTACTCCTACGAGCAGTACTTC. The encoded protein is CASSLFGRGGAYSYEQYF.

This CDR3 reads CASSLEPGSGNTIYF. The CDR3 bases are TGCGCCAGCAGCTTGGAACCCGGGTCTGGAAACACCATATATTTT. V is TRBV5-1 and J is TRBJ1-3; the D is unclear. Per germline, CDR1 SGHRS and CDR2 YFSETQ. CDR3 length: 15 amino acids. V was trimmed by 0 bases and J by 1 base, leaving 8 bases between them.

Remarks on this clone: Germline and junction disagree at one end, which may indicate a read error. V is TRBV7-9 and J is TRBJ1-1; D gene uncertain. Germline CDR1 and CDR2: SEHNR and FQNEAQ (reference sequence). This CDR3 comprises 12 residues. Here the CDR3 DNA reads TGTTCCAGCAGCTTGGCGAGAGGGGAAGCTTTCTTT. Protein: CSSSLARGEAFF.

The rearrangement links TRBV4-1 to TRBJ1-5; no definite D call. Trimming stripped 0 bases from V and 0 bases from J, with 6 bases between. Germline V gene data show CDR1 as MGHRA and CDR2 as YSYEKL. The CDR3 consists of 15 residues. DNA of the CDR3: TGCGCCAGCAGCCAAGAGGCAGATAGCAATCAGCCCCAGCATTTT. Residues: CASSQEADSNQPQHF.

This clone was seen once. V and J are TRBV6-1 and TRBJ2-3; 7 bases map to TRBD2. CDR1 MNHNS and CDR2 SASEGT come from the germline V gene. The CDR3 loop spans 16 amino acids. V trimming: 2 bases; J trimming: 2 bases; junction bases outside the gene matches: 7. CDR3 sequence (DNA): TGTGCCAGCAGTGAAATCGCCGGGGGGAACACAGATACGCAGTATTTT. Residues: CASSEIAGGNTDTQYF.

The chain couples TRBV4-1 to TRBJ2-1, with 8 bases matching TRBD2. V was pared by 1 base and J by 2 bases, with 13 bases of the junction left unmatched. The length of the CDR3 is 19 residues. In germline, CDR1 is MGHRA, CDR2 YSYEKL. Here the CDR3 DNA reads TGCGCCAGCAGCCAAGTGACGGGAGGGCCCTCCTCAACCTACAATGAGCAGTTCTTC. Protein product: CASSQVTGGPSSTYNEQFF.

This clone was counted only a few times. The genes are TRBV23-1 and TRBJ2-7, with TRBD1 matching 9 bases. TRBV23-1 counts as an open reading frame of uncertain function. With 7 bases clipped from V and 8 bases from J, the junction kept 15 bases outside the gene matches. The CDR3 sequence is 15 residues long. The CDR3 region has the DNA TGCGCCAGCAAACAGGAGGGGACAGGGAATGTAAAGCAGTACTTC. Protein sequence: CASKQEGTGNVKQYF.

The chain couples TRBV19 to TRBJ2-3, with 8 bases lining up with TRBD2. The CDR3 runs 15 residues. Per germline, CDR1 LNHDA and CDR2 SQIVND (reference sequence). After removal of 1 base from V and 5 bases from J, the junction contained 5 bases not matched to a gene. The CDR3 DNA reads TGTGCCAGTAGTATAGGCGCGGGAGGTGGAGATACGCAGTATTTT. Residues: CASSIGAGGGDTQYF.

The V gene is TRBV14, the J gene TRBJ2-3, with TRBD2 matching over 8 bases. Germline trimming cut 4 bases from V and 2 bases from J; bases unmatched to any gene: 8. Per the germline V gene, CDR1 is SGHDN and CDR2 is FVKESK. The CDR3 is 16 residues long. The DNA for the CDR3 is TGTGCCAGCAGCCCCTACACTAGCGGCTACACAGATACGCAGTATTTT. This encodes CASSPYTSGYTDTQYF. The full variable domain, completed using reference TRBV14 and TRBJ2-3, is EAGVTQFPSHSVIEKGQTVTLRCDPISGHDNLYWYRRVMGKEIKFLLHFVKESKQDESGMPNNRFLAERTGGTYSTLKVQPAELEDSGVYFCASSPYTSGYTDTQYFGPGTRLTVL.

This clone appeared a few times. The chain is built from TRBV6-5 and TRBJ1-2; no definite D call. V was pared by 2 bases and J by 5 bases, with 6 bases between. CDR1 is MNHEY and CDR2 is SVGAGI in the germline V gene. The CDR3 has 12 residues. The CDR3 DNA reads as TGTGCCAGCAGTTACCGGGGTTATGGCTACACCTTC. It codes for CASSYRGYGYTF.

This clone was seen more than once but under ten times. The chain combines TRBV5-5 with TRBJ1-1, with D uncertain. Germline values: CDR1 SGHKS, CDR2 YYEKEE (reference sequence). Trimming cost V 0 bases and J 4 bases, with 10 bases left between them. This CDR3 is 14 amino acids long. The DNA of the CDR3 is TGTGCCAGCAGCTTGGTATTGGGGAGCACTGAAGCTTTCTTT. Translating it yields CASSLVLGSTEAFF.

There are a few counts of this clone. V is TRBV7-2 and J is TRBJ2-7; 8 nucleotides match TRBD2. Germline V CDR1 and CDR2: SGHTA, FQGNSA. Trimming took 5 bases from V and 4 from J; bases not matched to a gene: 13. The CDR3 is 16 residues long. The CDR3 DNA sequence: TGTGCCAGCAGCCGGGGGGCAGCGGGAGAGGTTTACGAGCAGTACTTC. Translating it yields CASSRGAAGEVYEQYF.

This clone has just one count. This chain connects TRBV4-1 to TRBJ1-5; D gene ambiguous. The CDR3 loop spans 14 amino acids. CDR1 and CDR2 (germline): MGHRA, YSYEKL. The V end was cut by 2 bases, the J end by 3 bases, with 8 bases between. The CDR3 protein is CASSQNMVNQPQHF. The DNA for the CDR3 is TGCGCCAGCAGCCAAAACATGGTCAATCAGCCCCAGCATTTT.

This sequence joins TRBV19 and TRBJ1-5, with D hard to call. CDR1 LNHDA and CDR2 SQIVND come from the germline V gene (reference sequence). The CDR3 has 15 amino acids. V was cut by 0 bases and J by 6 bases, with 12 bases left in between. The CDR3 reads CASSIDREGIQPQHF. The DNA for the CDR3 is TGTGCCAGTAGTATAGATCGGGAGGGAATTCAGCCCCAGCATTTT.

V gene TRBV4-1 combines with J gene TRBJ2-2; 8 bases are shared with TRBD1. Per the germline V gene, CDR1 is MGHRA and CDR2 is YSYEKL. J gave up 0 bases and V 3 bases, and 6 bases lay outside the gene matches. The CDR3 length is 17 residues. CDR3 coding DNA: TGCGCCAGCAGCCAGAGGGACAGGACCGCGAACACCGGGGAGCTGTTTTTT. It encodes CASSQRDRTANTGELFF.

This clone was counted a single time. The CDR3 bases are TGTGCCACCAGCAGAGTAACCGGTGAAGCTTTCTTT. The encoded protein is CATSRVTGEAFF. V and J are TRBV15 and TRBJ1-1; no clear D. The length of the CDR3 is 12 residues. V shed 1 base and J shed 7 bases, with 7 bases lying between them. Germline CDR1 and CDR2: LNHNV and YYDKDF (reference sequence).

The chain recombines TRBV25-1 with TRBJ2-3; D is perhaps TRBD2 (5 bases). This CDR3 is built from 14 residues. The germline CDR1 and CDR2 sequences are MGHDK and SYGVNS. Trimming took 5 bases from V and 5 from J, leaving 14 bases between them. CDR3 sequence: CASSPLAIEDTQYF. The CDR3 region has the DNA TGTGCCAGCAGTCCCCTAGCAATAGAAGATACGCAGTATTTT.

The V gene is TRBV7-2, the J gene TRBJ2-2; tentative D call: TRBD1 (5 bases). The length of the CDR3 is 15 residues. V was trimmed by 5 bases and J by 5 bases, leaving 15 bases between them. The germline gives CDR1 SGHTA, CDR2 FQGNSA. The CDR3 sequence is CASSPGQGYTGELFF. The CDR3 coding sequence is TGTGCCAGCAGCCCCGGGCAGGGCTATACCGGGGAGCTGTTTTTT.

The chain combines TRBV7-2 with TRBJ1-5, with D perhaps TRBD1 (6 bases). The CDR3 runs 15 residues. V dropped 0 bases and J dropped 5 bases, with 11 bases sitting between them. Per the germline V gene, CDR1 is SGHTA and CDR2 is FQGNSA. The chain's CDR3 is CASSLAGRGDQPQHF. The CDR3 nucleotides read TGTGCCAGCAGCTTAGCTGGCAGGGGAGATCAGCCCCAGCATTTT.

The genes are TRBV6-6 and TRBJ1-5; D is ambiguous. Trimming shortened V by 5 bases and J by 0 bases, and 8 bases separated the two germline ends. Germline loops: CDR1 MNHNY, CDR2 SVGAGI (reference sequence). There are 14 residues in the CDR3. In nucleotides, the CDR3 is TGTGCCAGCAGTCTTCGTCCTAGCAATCAGCCCCAGCATTTT. Its protein product is CASSLRPSNQPQHF.

The chain combines TRBV19 with TRBJ2-1; possibly TRBD2 for D (7 bases). Between the trimmed V and J ends, which lost 6 bases and 4 bases, there was a span of 16 bases. The germline CDR1 and CDR2 sequences are LNHDA and SQIVND (reference sequence). CDR3 length: 15 amino acids. The CDR3 region has the DNA TGTGCCAGTAGGGGGGAGGGAGGGGGATACAATGAGCAGTTCTTC. It codes for CASRGEGGGYNEQFF.